This T cell receptor (beta chain) is drawn from a study of OX40 agonist ivuxolimab in advanced cancers. Overall study context: Three patients, one with hepatocellular carcinoma and two with cutaneous melanoma, responded partially. Study-wide results and limits: The investigators did not determine what antigen specificity the expanded peripheral T cells had. Average numbers of expanded clones were greater in CD8+ T cells than in CD4+.

This CDR3 has 13 residues. The germline V gene has CDR1 MDHEN and CDR2 SYDVKM. Trimming stripped 2 bases from V and 3 bases from J, with 4 bases between. Regarding this clone: The antigen is not known.

This table comes from immunoSEQ multiplex PCR, and its TCRdb copy is limited to in-frame clones, with some not included. The data show about 64,000 clones, with about 87% seen just once and around 0.65% held by the top ten. The clonotype was recovered from an adult with an advanced solid tumor such as melanoma, head and neck, liver or kidney cancer. The material was CD4+ or CD8+ T cells sorted from blood, obtained in a trial of the OX40 agonist ivuxolimab. This rearrangement joins TRBV28 to TRBJ2-2; D call uncertain. The CDR3 DNA is TGTGCCAGCAGTTTAACCGACACCGGGGAGCTGTTTTTT. This translates into CASSLTDTGELFF.